This TCR beta chain was found in a study of multiple sclerosis patients with progressive multifocal leukoencephalopathy. Whole-study findings and limits: Clones expanded at PML were already present before and during natalizumab. TRBV and TRBJ usage showed no common pattern when PML developed.

As to this clone: Its antigen remains unknown.

Time point described: before natalizumab initiation. Germline V CDR1 and CDR2: LNHDA, SQIVND (reference sequence). The J segment lost 3 bases and the V segment lost 7 bases, leaving 7 bases of the junction unmatched. This CDR3 has 15 amino acids. Method: immunoSEQ multiplex PCR; TCRdb's copy keeps in-frame clones and lacks some. Of more than 30,000 clones listed, around 93% were seen once; the top ten hold approximately 2%. This clonotype was obtained from a young man with multiple sclerosis. The chain couples TRBV19 to TRBJ2-2, with TRBD2 matching 8 bases. Sequences were obtained from PBMCs. The CDR3: CASTPAGEDTGELFF. The CDR3 DNA reads TGTGCCAGTACCCCAGCGGGAGAGGACACCGGGGAGCTGTTTTTT. The full variable domain, completed using reference TRBV19 and TRBJ2-2, is DGGITQSPKYLFRKEGQNVTLSCEQNLNHDAMYWYRQDPGQGLRLIYYSQIVNDFQKGDIAEGYSVSREKKESFPLTVTSAQKNPTAFYLCASTPAGEDTGELFFGEGSRLTVL.